This TCR beta chain was retrieved from a study of molecular identifiers for immune sequencing clone quantification. Naive CD8 library inputs spanned roughly 18,000 to 1,100,000 sorted cells and 10%, 30% or 50% RNA. Sorting captured naive CD8 T cells as CD8+CD4-CCR7+CD45RA+. The CDR3 loop spans 15 amino acids. From germline, CDR1 is SGHTA and CDR2 FQGNSA. V lost 5 bases and J lost 5; bases outside the gene matches: 4. TCRdb used MiXCR to reprocess the PCR reads, holding one entry per CDR3 protein. This sample has around 460,000 distinct CDR3 sequences; roughly 26% occur once, and the top ten carry around 0.8%.

The material sequenced was naive CD8+ T cells from blood, with Jurkat cell RNA spiked in. Subset defined: FACS-sorted CD8+CD4-CCR7+CD45RA+ naive T cells. The chain carries TRBV7-2 and TRBJ2-1; 12 positions agree with TRBD2. This TCR was recovered from a human donor in good health. Some libraries in this study had Jurkat cell RNA spiked in. CDR3 DNA: TGTGCCAGCAGCCAATGGACTAGCGGGAACAATGAGCAGTTCTTC. It yields the protein CASSQWTSGNNEQFF.